The present T cell receptor beta chain was sequenced within a study of T cells in tuberculosis. Study summary: CD1B tetramers identified T cells specific for mycobacterial lipid GMM.

General study findings and limits: Shorter CDR3-alpha in active tuberculosis partly drove smaller distances. Classification accuracy was about 85% (AUROC over 0.85) with the GMM-specific repertoire. Active tuberculosis TCR-alpha repertoires lay closer to GMM-specific TCRs than IGRA-negative controls, suggesting clonal expansion.

Assay: immunoSEQ multiplex PCR; the TCRdb copy retains only in-frame clones and omits some. The sample lists 30,000 to 40,000 clones, around 97% occurring once. Germline V gene data show CDR1 as MNHNS and CDR2 as SASEGT. The CDR3 has 16 amino acids. Trimming left V 1 base short and J 4 bases short, with 16 bases between. For this clone: Its antigen is undetermined.

This TCR derives from a donor aged 5-35 years with latent tuberculosis or without tuberculosis infection. The chain recombines TRBV6-1 with TRBJ2-5; tentative D call: TRBD1 (5 bases). The specimen sequenced was PBMCs. The CDR3 nucleotides read TGTGCCAGCAGTGAAGAGAGTTTTGTGGGGCTAGAGACCCAGTACTTC. It is translated as CASSEESFVGLETQYF.